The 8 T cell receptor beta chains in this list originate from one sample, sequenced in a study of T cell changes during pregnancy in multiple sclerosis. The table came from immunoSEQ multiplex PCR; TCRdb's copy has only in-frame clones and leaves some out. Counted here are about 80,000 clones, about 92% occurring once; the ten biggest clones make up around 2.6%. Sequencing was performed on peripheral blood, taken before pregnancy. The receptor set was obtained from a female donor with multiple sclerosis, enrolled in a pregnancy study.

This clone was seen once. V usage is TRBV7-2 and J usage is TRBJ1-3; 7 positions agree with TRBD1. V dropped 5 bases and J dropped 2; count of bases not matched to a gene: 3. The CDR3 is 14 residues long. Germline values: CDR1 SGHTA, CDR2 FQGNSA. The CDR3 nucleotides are TGTGCCAGCAGCGACAGGGTTGCTGGAAACACCATATATTTT. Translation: CASSDRVAGNTIYF. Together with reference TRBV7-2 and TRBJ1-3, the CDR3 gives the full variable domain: GAGVSQSPSNKVTEKGKDVELRCDPISGHTALYWYRQSLGQGLEFLIYFQGNSAPDKSGLPSDRFSAERTGGSVSTLTIQRTQQEDSAVYLCASSDRVAGNTIYFGEGSWLTVV.

CDR3 region: CASRSGSRTDTQYF. CDR3 in DNA: TGTGCCAGCAGAAGCGGGAGTAGGACAGATACGCAGTATTTT. The chain uses TRBV28 and TRBJ2-3; 8 nucleotides line up with TRBD2. The CDR3 is 14 amino acids. The trim removed 6 bases at V and 3 bases at J, leaving 5 bases unmatched. CDR1 and CDR2 from the germline V gene are MDHEN and SYDVKM.

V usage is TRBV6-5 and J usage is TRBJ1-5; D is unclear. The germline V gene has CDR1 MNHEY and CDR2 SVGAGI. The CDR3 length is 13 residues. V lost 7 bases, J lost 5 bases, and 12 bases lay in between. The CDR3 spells CASKAREYQPQHF. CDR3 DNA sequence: TGTGCCAGCAAGGCGAGGGAATATCAGCCCCAGCATTTT.

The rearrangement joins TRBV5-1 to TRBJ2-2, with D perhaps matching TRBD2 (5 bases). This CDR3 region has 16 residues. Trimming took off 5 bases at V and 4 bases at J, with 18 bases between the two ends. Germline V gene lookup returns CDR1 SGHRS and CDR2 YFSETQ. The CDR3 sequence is CASSYGGTRATGELFF. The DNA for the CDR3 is TGCGCCAGCAGTTATGGAGGAACACGGGCCACCGGGGAGCTGTTTTTT. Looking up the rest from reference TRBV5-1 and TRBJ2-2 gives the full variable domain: KAGVTQTPRYLIKTRGQQVTLSCSPISGHRSVSWYQQTPGQGLQFLFEYFSETQRNKGNFPGRFSGRQFSNSRSEMNVSTLELGDSALYLCASSYGGTRATGELFFGEGSRLTVL.

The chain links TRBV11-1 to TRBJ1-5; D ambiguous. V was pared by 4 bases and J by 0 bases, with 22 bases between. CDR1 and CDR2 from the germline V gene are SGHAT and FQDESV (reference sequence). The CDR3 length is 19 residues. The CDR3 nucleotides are TGTGCCAGCAGCTCAACTACGATACTTGGATCCTATAGCAATCAGCCCCAGCATTTT. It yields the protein CASSSTTILGSYSNQPQHF. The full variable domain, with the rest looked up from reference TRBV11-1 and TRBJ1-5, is EAEVAQSPRYKITEKSQAVAFWCDPISGHATLYWYRQILGQGPELLVQFQDESVVDDSQLPKDRFSAERLKGVDSTLKIQPAELGDSAMYLCASSSTTILGSYSNQPQHFGDGTRLSIL.

Written as DNA, the CDR3 is TGTGCCAGCAGTGAAGGGCAGTTCTCTGGGGCCAACGTCCTGACTTTC. Protein: CASSEGQFSGANVLTF. This chain connects TRBV2 to TRBJ2-6; no clear D. The CDR3 length is 16 residues. CDR1 and CDR2 from the germline V gene are SNHLY and FYNNEI. The V end was cut by 1 base, the J end by 0 bases, with 7 bases between.

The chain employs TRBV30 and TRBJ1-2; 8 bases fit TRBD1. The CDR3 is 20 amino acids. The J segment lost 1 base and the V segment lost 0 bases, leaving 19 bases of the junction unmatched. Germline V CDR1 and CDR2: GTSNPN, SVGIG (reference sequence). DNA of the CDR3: TGTGCCTGGAGTGTACTAAGGGGCAGGGGGCTACCAAACAATAACTATGGCTACACCTTC. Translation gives CAWSVLRGRGLPNNNYGYTF.

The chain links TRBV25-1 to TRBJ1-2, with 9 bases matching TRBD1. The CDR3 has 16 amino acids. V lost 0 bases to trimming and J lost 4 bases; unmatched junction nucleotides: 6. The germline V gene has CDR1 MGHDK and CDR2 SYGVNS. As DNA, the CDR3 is TGTGCCAGCAGTGAATATGGGACAGGGATTGGCTATGGCTACACCTTC. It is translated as CASSEYGTGIGYGYTF.